This is a list of T cell receptor beta chains from one sample in a study of PD-1 blockade in classical Hodgkin lymphoma. This table comes from immunoSEQ multiplex PCR, and its TCRdb copy is limited to in-frame clones, with some not included. The top ten clones hold approximately 4.9% of a sample with tens of thousands of clones, approximately 91% of them seen once. The sequencing sample was made of peripheral blood mononuclear cells (PBMCs). The origin of the receptors is a human donor with classical Hodgkin lymphoma. CDR3s include the opening cysteine and the closing phenylalanine or tryptophan. Fields, in order: V gene, clone size, D gene, J gene, CDR3 protein, CDR3 DNA. The D gene is left open where the match is weak. Part of the rows lack a size; the others show once, few, many or a class for expanded clones.

>TRBV7-9|NA|NA|TRBJ2-5
CASSLVWRLEETQYF
TGTGCCAGCAGCTTAGTTTGGCGACTTGAAGAGACCCAGTACTTC
>TRBV5-1|NA|TRBD2|TRBJ2-3
CASSSGTGGGDTQYF
TGCGCCAGCAGCTCCGGGACCGGGGGGGGAGATACGCAGTATTTT
>TRBV9|few|TRBD1|TRBJ1-2
CASSTSWTGNYGYTF
TGTGCCAGCAGCACCTCCTGGACAGGGAACTATGGCTACACCTTC
>TRBV2|NA|TRBD1|TRBJ1-1
CASSETGETEAFF
TGTGCCAGCAGCGAGACAGGGGAAACTGAAGCTTTCTTT
>TRBV6-4|NA|TRBD1|TRBJ2-3
CASSAGTGGTDTQYF
TGTGCCAGCAGTGCCGGGACAGGGGGCACAGATACGCAGTATTTT
>TRBV2|NA|TRBD1|TRBJ1-2
CASNQRGRGPWGYTF
TGTGCCAGCAACCAAAGAGGCAGGGGGCCGTGGGGCTACACCTTC
>TRBV19|NA|TRBD2|TRBJ2-1
CASSIGGAGGPRNEQFF
TGTGCCAGTAGTATTGGAGGAGCGGGAGGGCCAAGGAATGAGCAGTTCTTC
>TRBV28|NA|NA|TRBJ2-4
CASSFWELRGKNIQYF
TGTGCCAGCAGTTTTTGGGAACTAAGGGGCAAAAACATTCAGTACTTC
>TRBV28|NA|TRBD1|TRBJ1-1
CASSLRTGGAEAFF
TGTGCCAGCAGTTTAAGGACAGGGGGGGCTGAAGCTTTCTTT
>TRBV5-4|NA|NA|TRBJ1-2
CASSLEVTMTADYGYTF
TGTGCCAGCAGCTTGGAAGTCACAATGACAGCCGACTATGGCTACACCTTC
>TRBV11-3|NA|TRBD2|TRBJ2-1
CASSLELAGGNEQFF
TGTGCCAGCAGCTTAGAACTAGCGGGAGGCAATGAGCAGTTCTTC
>TRBV7-9|NA|NA|TRBJ2-1
CASSLSVSYNEQFF
TGTGCCAGCAGCTTAAGCGTCTCCTACAATGAGCAGTTCTTC
>TRBV5-3|NA|TRBD2|TRBJ2-1
CARSYLLGLAGVYNEQFF
TGTGCCAGAAGCTACCTATTGGGACTAGCCGGGGTCTACAATGAGCAGTTCTTC
>TRBV6-6|NA|NA|TRBJ1-2
CASSKGVRGSDGYTF
TGTGCCAGCAGCAAAGGGGTCAGGGGTTCCGATGGCTACACCTTC
>TRBV7-6|NA|NA|TRBJ2-3
CASSLVSGGGADTQYF
TGTGCCAGCAGCTTAGTTTCGGGGGGCGGGGCAGATACGCAGTATTTT
>TRBV29-1|NA|NA|TRBJ2-5
CSVAWNQETQYF
TGCAGCGTTGCATGGAACCAAGAGACCCAGTACTTC
>TRBV19|NA|NA|TRBJ2-1
CASSRDGTRIMYNEQFF
TGTGCCAGTAGTCGAGATGGAACGAGGATCATGTACAATGAGCAGTTCTTC
>TRBV19|NA|NA|TRBJ1-1
CASSDGTLAAFF
TGTGCCAGTAGCGACGGGACACTCGCGGCTTTCTTT
>TRBV30|NA|NA|TRBJ2-4
CAGIQEASVNIQYF
TGTGCCGGGATTCAGGAGGCATCGGTAAACATTCAGTACTTC
>TRBV10-3|once|NA|TRBJ2-3
CAIREEGADTQYF
TGTGCCATCAGAGAGGAGGGTGCAGATACGCAGTATTTT
>TRBV5-4|NA|NA|TRBJ1-1
CASSSQDGYAGAFF
TGTGCCAGCAGCTCACAGGACGGATATGCAGGCGCTTTCTTT
>TRBV7-3|NA|NA|TRBJ2-2
CASSLQTTGELFF
TGTGCCAGCTCCCTCCAAACCACCGGGGAGCTGTTTTTT
>TRBV7-9|NA|NA|TRBJ1-4
CASSGSSGLGGEKLFF
TGTGCCAGCAGCGGTAGTAGCGGGCTCGGCGGGGAAAAACTGTTTTTT
>TRBV27|few|NA|TRBJ2-1
CASSTPGSRGNEQFF
TGTGCCAGCAGTACCCCAGGGAGTAGGGGCAATGAGCAGTTCTTC
>TRBV6-5|NA|TRBD2|TRBJ2-4
CASSYSGEGSNIQYF
TGTGCCAGCAGTTACTCTGGGGAGGGTTCAAACATTCAGTACTTC
>TRBV15|once|NA|TRBJ1-4
CATSFGAKLFF
TGTGCCACCAGCTTTGGGGCAAAACTGTTTTTT
>TRBV15|NA|TRBD2|TRBJ2-3
CATSGTSGRPSTDTQYF
TGTGCCACCAGTGGGACTAGCGGGAGACCCAGCACAGATACGCAGTATTTT
>TRBV7-3|NA|NA|TRBJ2-2
CASSLTSGGELFF
TGTGCCAGCAGCTTAACGTCCGGCGGGGAGCTGTTTTTT
>TRBV29-1|NA|NA|TRBJ2-1
CSVGPRLNYNEQFF
TGCAGCGTTGGACCCCGACTAAACTACAATGAGCAGTTCTTC
>TRBV7-9|NA|NA|TRBJ2-7
CASSFPSGKGAYEQYF
TGTGCCAGCAGCTTTCCGTCGGGGAAAGGGGCCTACGAGCAGTACTTC
>TRBV20-1|NA|NA|TRBJ1-3
CSASGDNTIYF
TGCAGTGCTAGTGGGGACAACACCATATATTTT
>TRBV2|once|NA|TRBJ1-1
CASRVGGNTEAFF
TGTGCCAGCAGAGTGGGAGGGAACACTGAAGCTTTCTTT
>TRBV19|NA|TRBD1|TRBJ1-2
CASRVTGTVGYGYTF
TGTGCCAGTCGGGTGACAGGGACGGTTGGCTATGGCTACACCTTC
>TRBV11-1|NA|TRBD2|TRBJ2-5
CASSLAAGGGETQYF
TGTGCCAGCAGCTTAGCGGCGGGAGGGGGCGAGACCCAGTACTTC
>TRBV5-6|NA|NA|TRBJ2-5
CASSSGQFQETQYF
TGTGCCAGCAGCTCGGGGCAGTTTCAAGAGACCCAGTACTTC
>TRBV4-1|NA|NA|TRBJ1-1
CASSQVRQGHTEAFF
TGCGCCAGCAGCCAAGTTCGTCAGGGGCACACTGAAGCTTTCTTT
>TRBV18|NA|TRBD2|TRBJ2-1
CASSPGTSLYNEQFF
TGTGCCAGCTCACCCGGGACTAGCTTATACAATGAGCAGTTCTTC
>TRBV6-6|once|NA|TRBJ2-5
CASEGEAETQYF
TGTGCCAGCGAGGGAGAAGCAGAGACCCAGTACTTC
>TRBV5-1|NA|NA|TRBJ1-1
CASSYGRRQSNTEAFF
TGCGCCAGCAGCTATGGACGGCGACAGTCTAACACTGAAGCTTTCTTT
>TRBV10-3|NA|TRBD2|TRBJ2-7
CAISEYVGLAGRTYEQYF
TGTGCCATCAGTGAGTACGTAGGACTAGCGGGCCGCACCTACGAGCAGTACTTC
>TRBV5-6|NA|NA|TRBJ1-4
CASSSPTGPHATNEKLFF
TGTGCCAGCAGCTCCCCTACAGGGCCTCACGCAACTAATGAAAAACTGTTTTTT
>TRBV27|NA|TRBD2|TRBJ2-7
CASSLTSGLYEQYF
TGTGCCAGCAGTTTAACTAGCGGACTCTACGAGCAGTACTTC
>TRBV7-3|NA|NA|TRBJ2-7
CASSSFVGISYEQYF
TGTGCCAGCAGCTCTTTCGTAGGGATCTCCTACGAGCAGTACTTC
>TRBV25-1|NA|NA|TRBJ2-6
CASSESRITGANVLTF
TGTGCCAGCAGTGAATCGCGTATAACTGGGGCCAACGTCCTGACTTTC
>TRBV6-1|NA|NA|TRBJ2-3
CASSELTRGTQYF
TGTGCCAGCAGTGAGCTGACCAGAGGCACGCAGTATTTT
>TRBV5-1|NA|NA|TRBJ1-1
CASSLEGVGVEAFF
TGCGCCAGCAGCTTGGAAGGGGTCGGGGTGGAAGCTTTCTTT
>TRBV23-1|NA|NA|TRBJ1-3
CASRGGLGNTIYF
TGCGCCAGCAGAGGAGGGTTGGGAAACACCATATATTTT
>TRBV2|once|TRBD1|TRBJ1-5
CASSGTGNQPQHF
TGTGCCAGCAGTGGGACAGGGAATCAGCCCCAGCATTTT
>TRBV2|NA|NA|TRBJ1-6
CASGESSYNSPLHF
TGTGCCAGCGGGGAGAGCTCCTATAATTCACCCCTCCACTTT
>TRBV7-8|NA|NA|TRBJ2-4
CASSPRVGESALAKNIQYF
TGTGCCAGCAGCCCTAGGGTGGGGGAGAGTGCCTTAGCCAAAAACATTCAGTACTTC